The 23 T cell receptor beta chains below come from one sample, sequenced in a study of cytomegalovirus exposure and HLA in healthy donors. The PCR used 60 Vbeta and 13 Jbeta primers. This table comes from immunoSEQ multiplex PCR, and its TCRdb copy is limited to in-frame clones, with some not included. The sample carries over 150,000 clones, 68% recorded once. The sample comprised PBMCs. The receptors stem from a man aged 50-59 years in good health and CMV-seronegative.

This chain links TRBV9 with TRBJ1-1, with TRBD1 as a possible D gene (5 bases). V was cut by 3 bases and J by 0 bases, with 15 bases left in between. Germline CDR1 SGDLS, CDR2 YYNGEE. The CDR3 is 16 residues long. CDR3: CASSDRWGRLNTEAFF. In DNA form, the CDR3 reads TGTGCCAGCAGCGACCGATGGGGCAGGCTGAACACTGAAGCTTTCTTT.

The genes are TRBV11-2 and TRBJ2-5; TRBD1 matches at 8 bases. The CDR3 covers 16 residues. Trimming cost V 5 bases and J 1 base; bases outside gene matches: 9. CDR1 SGHAT and CDR2 FQNNGV come from the germline V gene. The DNA for the CDR3 is TGTGCCAGCAGCCAGGGGGACAGGTCCTTCCAAGAGACCCAGTACTTC. It specifies CASSQGDRSFQETQYF.

The genes are TRBV14 and TRBJ2-5, with 7 bases fitting TRBD2. V trimming: 3 bases; J trimming: 9 bases; junction bases outside the gene matches: 13. The germline V gene has CDR1 SGHDN and CDR2 FVKESK. This CDR3 is built from 15 residues. The CDR3 DNA sequence: TGTGCCAGCAGCCACCTCGCGAGCGGGGATGTGGCCCAGTACTTC. Protein: CASSHLASGDVAQYF.

The chain combines TRBV4-1 with TRBJ1-2; D call uncertain. V gave up 0 bases and J gave up 5 bases, with 22 bases separating them. This CDR3 has 18 residues. Germline CDR1 and CDR2: MGHRA and YSYEKL. DNA of the CDR3: TGCGCCAGCAGCCAAGATCCCGCCCGAGTCGCAGCGGGATATGGCTACACCTTC. This encodes CASSQDPARVAAGYGYTF.

This clone was seen a few times. The chain combines TRBV10-3 with TRBJ2-1; a weak D match, TRBD1 (5 bases). CDR1 and CDR2 (germline): ENHRY, SYGVKD. The length of the CDR3 is 14 residues. V lost 0 bases to trimming and J lost 10 bases, with 13 bases between them. The CDR3, as DNA: TGTGCCATCAGTGAGTCGGAGTTAGGGGTCGAGCAGTTCTTC. This translates into CAISESELGVEQFF.

V usage is TRBV5-8 and J usage is TRBJ1-2; 9 bases agree with TRBD1. Per the germline V gene, CDR1 is SGHTS and CDR2 is YDEGEE. Losses at the gene ends were 1 base for V and 2 bases for J; bases not matched to a gene: 6. The CDR3 runs 16 residues. CDR3 bases: TGTGCCAGCAGCTTGCGGACAGGGGCGACCAACTATGGCTACACCTTC. Its translation is CASSLRTGATNYGYTF.

CDR3: CASSNDRGNQPQHF. The CDR3 coding sequence is TGTGCCAGCAGTAACGACAGGGGGAATCAGCCCCAGCATTTT. The rearrangement links TRBV27 to TRBJ1-5; 9 nucleotides agree with TRBD1. Germline CDR1 reads MNHEY; CDR2 reads SMNVEV (reference sequence). The V gene end was trimmed by 5 bases and the J gene end by 4 bases; junction bases not matched to a gene: 3. CDR3 size: 14 residues.

On this clone itself: The junction and the germline gene differ at one end; a read error may be behind it. The rearrangement joins TRBV28 to TRBJ1-2; D is unclear. The CDR3 covers 14 residues. The germline CDR1 and CDR2 sequences are MDHEN and SYDVKM. The CDR3: CASSPAGVDYGYTF. The CDR3 DNA follows: TGTGCCAGCAGCCCGGCCGGGGTAGACTACGGCTACACCTTC.

The chain is built from TRBV5-1 and TRBJ2-4; 7 bases match TRBD2. V lost 0 bases to trimming and J lost 9 bases; unmatched junction nucleotides: 9. The CDR3 covers 15 residues. Germline V lookup: CDR1 SGHRS, CDR2 YFSETQ. The CDR3 DNA is TGCGCCAGCAGCTTGGCTGGAGCGGGGAAGGGCATTCAGTACTTC. It encodes CASSLAGAGKGIQYF. The full variable domain, completed using reference TRBV5-1 and TRBJ2-4, is KAGVTQTPRYLIKTRGQQVTLSCSPISGHRSVSWYQQTPGQGLQFLFEYFSETQRNKGNFPGRFSGRQFSNSRSEMNVSTLELGDSALYLCASSLAGAGKGIQYFGAGTRLSVL.

V gene TRBV5-6 combines with J gene TRBJ2-1; 7 bases match TRBD1. V lost 3 bases and J lost 9; bases outside the gene matches: 6. CDR1 SGHDT and CDR2 YYEEEE come from the germline V gene. The CDR3 has 13 residues. CDR3 region: CASSSRGIVEQFF. In DNA form, the CDR3 reads TGTGCCAGCAGCTCCAGGGGGATTGTTGAGCAGTTCTTC.

The chain links TRBV6-6 to TRBJ2-3; 11 bases line up with TRBD2. The V and J ends lost 3 bases and 3 bases, in that order; junction bases with no gene match: 2. Looked up from germline, CDR1 is MNHNY and CDR2 is SVGAGI (reference sequence). The CDR3 extends over 15 amino acids. CDR3 in DNA: TGTGCCAGCAGTTATTTAGCGGGGGGGACAGATACGCAGTATTTT. Translation: CASSYLAGGTDTQYF.

The chain recombines TRBV29-1 with TRBJ1-1; D is unresolved. CDR3 length equals 14 residues. V shed 1 base and J shed 0 bases, with 9 bases lying between them. The germline CDR1 and CDR2 sequences are SQVTM and ANQGSEA. The CDR3 bases are TGCAGCGTTGAAGGGGGAGGTTTGAACACTGAAGCTTTCTTT. Amino acid sequence: CSVEGGGLNTEAFF.

The chain joins TRBV28 to TRBJ1-5; D is undetermined. Germline V CDR1 and CDR2: MDHEN, SYDVKM. This CDR3 spans 14 amino acids. Trimming left V 6 bases short and J 0 bases short, with 9 bases between. CDR3 sequence (DNA): TGTGCCAGCAGAGGAGGTAATAGCAATCAGCCCCAGCATTTT. This gives the protein CASRGGNSNQPQHF.

V usage is TRBV7-6 and J usage is TRBJ1-6, with D tentatively TRBD1 (5 bases). CDR3 length: 14 residues. CDR1 is SGHVS, CDR2 FNYEAQ, per germline. The V end was cut by 6 bases, the J end by 7 bases, with 13 bases between. CDR3 residues: CASRAGGKNSPLHF. DNA of the CDR3: TGTGCCAGCAGAGCCGGGGGGAAAAATTCACCCCTCCACTTT. Full variable domain (remainder filled in from reference TRBV7-6 and TRBJ1-6): GAGVSQSPRYKVTKRGQDVALRCDPISGHVSLYWYRQALGQGPEFLTYFNYEAQQDKSGLPNDRFSAERPEGSISTLTIQRTEQRDSAMYRCASRAGGKNSPLHFGNGTRLTVT.

This sequence joins TRBV7-9 and TRBJ2-7; no definite D call. The CDR3 covers 16 residues. The V and J ends lost 1 base and 0 bases respectively, with 13 bases between them. The germline V gene encodes CDR1 SEHNR and CDR2 FQNEAQ (reference sequence). CDR3 protein: CASSLVKAGLSYEQYF. The CDR3 DNA reads as TGTGCCAGCAGCTTAGTCAAGGCAGGCCTCTCCTACGAGCAGTACTTC.

The rearrangement joins TRBV2 to TRBJ2-2; 9 bases align to TRBD1. The junction had 5 bases not matched to a gene; V was cut back by 6 bases and J by 3 bases. The CDR3 runs to 15 residues. Germline V gives CDR1 SNHLY, CDR2 FYNNEI. The CDR3 spells CASRGTGLDTGELFF. CDR3 nucleotide sequence: TGTGCCAGCAGGGGGACAGGGTTAGACACCGGGGAGCTGTTTTTT.

CDR3: CASSFRRNEQYF. The DNA for the CDR3 is TGTGCCAGCAGCTTCCGCAGGAACGAGCAGTACTTC. The V call is TRBV7-9, the J call TRBJ2-7; D unclear. The germline V gene encodes CDR1 SEHNR and CDR2 FQNEAQ (reference sequence). The V end lost 3 bases, the J end lost 5 bases, and 8 bases lay between the germline ends. The CDR3 covers 12 residues.

This clone came up once. V and J are TRBV25-1 and TRBJ2-2; D may be TRBD1 (6 bases). The CDR3 covers 15 residues. V was cut by 4 bases and J by 1 base, with 10 bases left in between. Germline-derived CDR1 and CDR2 are MGHDK and SYGVNS. CDR3 in amino acids: CASSVLQGNTGELFF. The CDR3 DNA is TGTGCCAGCAGTGTCCTACAGGGGAACACCGGGGAGCTGTTTTTT. Full variable domain (outside the CDR3, taken from reference TRBV25-1 and TRBJ2-2): EADIYQTPRYLVIGTGKKITLECSQTMGHDKMYWYQQDPGMELHLIHYSYGVNSTEKGDLSSESTVSRIRTEHFPLTLESARPSHTSQYLCASSVLQGNTGELFFGEGSRLTVL.

This clone was picked up one time. This chain joins TRBV7-9 and TRBJ2-5; TRBD1 matches 9 bases. The CDR3 has 15 residues. Germline V lookup: CDR1 SEHNR, CDR2 FQNEAQ (reference sequence). The V segment lost 5 bases and the J segment 4 bases; nucleotides outside the gene matches: 8. The CDR3 DNA reads TGTGCCAGCAGCCCCGGGACAGGGTTAGTAGAGACCCAGTACTTC. It is translated as CASSPGTGLVETQYF.

This clone has more than one count but fewer than ten. The rearrangement links TRBV4-3 to TRBJ2-2, with D possibly TRBD1 on 6 matching bases. The CDR3 consists of 17 residues. Germline loops: CDR1 LGHNA, CDR2 YSLEER. With 0 bases removed from V and 0 bases from J, the gap between germline ends came to 11 bases. CDR3 protein: CASSQDLGGTNTGELFF. CDR3 nucleotides: TGCGCCAGCAGCCAAGATCTAGGGGGTACGAACACCGGGGAGCTGTTTTTT.

V usage is TRBV29-1 and J usage is TRBJ1-2; 9 bases match TRBD1. CDR1 and CDR2 from the germline V gene are SQVTM and ANQGSEA. This CDR3 has 13 amino acids. V shed 6 bases, J shed 2 bases, and the junction held 4 bases outside the gene matches. The CDR3 is CSVDRGSNYGYTF. The CDR3 DNA is TGCAGCGTCGACAGGGGGTCGAACTATGGCTACACCTTC.

The V gene is TRBV7-2, the J gene TRBJ1-5; possibly TRBD1 for D (5 bases). The CDR3 spans 14 residues. V was pared by 6 bases and J by 4 bases, with 13 bases between. The V gene's germline CDR1 is SGHTA and CDR2 FQGNSA. CDR3 amino acids: CASRPLGRNQPQHF. The CDR3 DNA sequence: TGTGCCAGCAGGCCACTGGGGCGGAATCAGCCCCAGCATTTT.

The rearrangement links TRBV19 to TRBJ1-2, with unresolved D. The CDR3 is made up of 15 amino acids. Trimming shortened V by 5 bases and J by 8 bases, and 21 bases separated the two germline ends. Germline V gene sequence: CDR1 LNHDA, CDR2 SQIVND (reference sequence). The CDR3 DNA sequence: TGTGCCAGTAGTGCCTCTATTGGGTTGCCTAGCGGCTACACCTTC. The encoded protein is CASSASIGLPSGYTF.